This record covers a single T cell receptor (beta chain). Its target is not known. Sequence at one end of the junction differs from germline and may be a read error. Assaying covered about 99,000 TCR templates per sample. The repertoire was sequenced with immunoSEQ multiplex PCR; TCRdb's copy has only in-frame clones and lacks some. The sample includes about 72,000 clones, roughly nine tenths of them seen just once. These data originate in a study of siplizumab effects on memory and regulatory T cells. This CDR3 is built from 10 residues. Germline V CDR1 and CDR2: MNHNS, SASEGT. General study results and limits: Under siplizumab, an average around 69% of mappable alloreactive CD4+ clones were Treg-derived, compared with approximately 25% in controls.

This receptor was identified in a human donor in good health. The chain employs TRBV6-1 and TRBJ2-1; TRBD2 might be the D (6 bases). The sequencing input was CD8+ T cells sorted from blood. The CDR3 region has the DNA TGTGCCAGCAGTGAAACCGGGACTCTCTTC. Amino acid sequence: CASSETGTLF.